The rows below give T cell receptor beta chains drawn from one sample of a study of blood T cell repertoires in COVID-19. Assay used: immunoSEQ multiplex PCR; TCRdb lists only in-frame clones, some missing. The table has over 300,000 clones, 85% seen once. Source material: peripheral blood. These receptors all stem from a human donor in a cohort sampled during active COVID-19. Both conserved end residues are trimmed from each CDR3. The order of the fields is V gene, CDR3 length, J gene, CDR3 protein.

v_call: TRBV6-5
cdr3_length: 12
j_call: TRBJ2-5
cdr3_aa: ASRKGQEKETQY

v_call: TRBV5-1
cdr3_length: 14
j_call: TRBJ1-6
cdr3_aa: ASSLVEGRLGSPLH

v_call: TRBV21-1
cdr3_length: 16
j_call: TRBJ1-3
cdr3_aa: ASSEAPGQRSSGNTIY

v_call: TRBV5-1
cdr3_length: 12
j_call: TRBJ2-2
cdr3_aa: ASKMTRNTGELF

v_call: TRBV27
cdr3_length: 12
j_call: TRBJ2-2
cdr3_aa: ATRFSMEGRELF

v_call: TRBV5-4
cdr3_length: 13
j_call: TRBJ2-2
cdr3_aa: ASSFGDRDSGELF

v_call: TRBV6-5
cdr3_length: 14
j_call: TRBJ2-3
cdr3_aa: ASSYSNRVDTDTQY

v_call: TRBV4-1
cdr3_length: 16
j_call: TRBJ1-2
cdr3_aa: ASSQGGLGTGLVYGYT

v_call: TRBV18
cdr3_length: 14
j_call: TRBJ1-4
cdr3_aa: ASSENRGGTNEKLF

v_call: TRBV18
cdr3_length: 12
j_call: TRBJ2-2
cdr3_aa: ASSPQGSTGELF

v_call: TRBV12-5
cdr3_length: 12
j_call: TRBJ1-2
cdr3_aa: ASGTTGGNYGYT

v_call: TRBV6-4
cdr3_length: 12
j_call: TRBJ2-3
cdr3_aa: ASRIHSGGDTQY

v_call: TRBV2
cdr3_length: 12
j_call: TRBJ2-7
cdr3_aa: ASIQGGSSEEQY

v_call: TRBV2
cdr3_length: 11
j_call: TRBJ1-6
cdr3_aa: ASSERDNSPLH

v_call: TRBV11-2
cdr3_length: 9
j_call: TRBJ1-1
cdr3_aa: ASSPYTEAF

v_call: TRBV27
cdr3_length: 12
j_call: TRBJ1-5
cdr3_aa: ASSPLGADQPQH

v_call: TRBV29-1
cdr3_length: 9
j_call: TRBJ1-2
cdr3_aa: SVGSGLAVT

v_call: TRBV27
cdr3_length: 12
j_call: TRBJ1-1
cdr3_aa: ASSTYRGNTEAF

v_call: TRBV25-1
cdr3_length: 12
j_call: TRBJ2-7
cdr3_aa: ASSPGQSSYEQY

v_call: TRBV25-1
cdr3_length: 12
j_call: TRBJ2-7
cdr3_aa: ASSETGGFYEQY

v_call: TRBV10-2
cdr3_length: 10
j_call: TRBJ1-5
cdr3_aa: ASSVSNQPQH

v_call: TRBV2
cdr3_length: 11
j_call: TRBJ1-2
cdr3_aa: ASRSGTDYGYT

v_call: TRBV5-1
cdr3_length: 14
j_call: TRBJ2-3
cdr3_aa: ASSVFGTEGSDTQY

v_call: TRBV7-3
cdr3_length: 11
j_call: TRBJ2-7
cdr3_aa: ASSLARGYEQY

v_call: TRBV7-8
cdr3_length: 13
j_call: TRBJ2-1
cdr3_aa: ATRNSYSSYNEQF

v_call: TRBV7-3
cdr3_length: 11
j_call: TRBJ2-1
cdr3_aa: ASSLRGSNEQF

v_call: TRBV7-9
cdr3_length: 14
j_call: TRBJ1-1
cdr3_aa: ASPGDPTGTYTEAF

v_call: TRBV5-1
cdr3_length: 13
j_call: TRBJ1-5
cdr3_aa: ASSLGTDTNQPQH

v_call: TRBV14
cdr3_length: 13
j_call: TRBJ1-2
cdr3_aa: ASSPSVTGNYGYT

v_call: TRBV5-4
cdr3_length: 13
j_call: TRBJ1-3
cdr3_aa: ASSLSAGSGNTIY

v_call: TRBV30
cdr3_length: 12
j_call: TRBJ1-1
cdr3_aa: ALQGTGMNTEAF

v_call: TRBV5-6
cdr3_length: 13
j_call: TRBJ1-5
cdr3_aa: ASSRGQYSNQPQH

v_call: TRBV19
cdr3_length: 13
j_call: TRBJ2-3
cdr3_aa: ASSMGDYPTDTQY

v_call: TRBV12-5
cdr3_length: 14
j_call: TRBJ1-5
cdr3_aa: ASGFHSGQRNQPQH

v_call: TRBV15
cdr3_length: 13
j_call: TRBJ1-5
cdr3_aa: ATSRALQDNQPQH

v_call: TRBV6-5
cdr3_length: 11
j_call: TRBJ1-5
cdr3_aa: ASSTGSGQPQH

v_call: TRBV27
cdr3_length: 13
j_call: TRBJ2-7
cdr3_aa: ASKLSQGAINEQY

v_call: TRBV10-1
cdr3_length: 10
j_call: TRBJ2-7
cdr3_aa: ASSENRDEQY

v_call: TRBV12-3/TRBV12-4
cdr3_length: 11
j_call: TRBJ1-1
cdr3_aa: ASSFSTHTEAF

v_call: TRBV7-9
cdr3_length: 14
j_call: TRBJ1-4
cdr3_aa: ASSLAQGPSNEKLF

v_call: TRBV27
cdr3_length: 11
j_call: TRBJ1-1
cdr3_aa: ASSLQGKTEAF

v_call: TRBV4-2
cdr3_length: 13
j_call: TRBJ2-7
cdr3_aa: ASSQSLTGGYEQY

v_call: TRBV21-1
cdr3_length: 15
j_call: TRBJ2-7
cdr3_aa: ASSKIDGTTRVNEQY

v_call: TRBV2
cdr3_length: 13
j_call: TRBJ2-7
cdr3_aa: ASSLTSGAGYEQY

v_call: TRBV25-1
cdr3_length: 10
j_call: TRBJ1-2
cdr3_aa: ASSVGAYGYT

v_call: TRBV7-9
cdr3_length: 12
j_call: TRBJ2-7
cdr3_aa: ASSWTGAHDEQY

v_call: TRBV7-2
cdr3_length: 15
j_call: TRBJ1-1
cdr3_aa: ASSPGAGVIMNTEAF

v_call: TRBV30
cdr3_length: 13
j_call: TRBJ1-3
cdr3_aa: AWSPDRLSGNTIY

v_call: TRBV19
cdr3_length: 14
j_call: TRBJ1-2
cdr3_aa: ASSIGGTGTNYGYT

v_call: TRBV7-9
cdr3_length: 11
j_call: TRBJ1-5
cdr3_aa: ASSSRSNQPQH